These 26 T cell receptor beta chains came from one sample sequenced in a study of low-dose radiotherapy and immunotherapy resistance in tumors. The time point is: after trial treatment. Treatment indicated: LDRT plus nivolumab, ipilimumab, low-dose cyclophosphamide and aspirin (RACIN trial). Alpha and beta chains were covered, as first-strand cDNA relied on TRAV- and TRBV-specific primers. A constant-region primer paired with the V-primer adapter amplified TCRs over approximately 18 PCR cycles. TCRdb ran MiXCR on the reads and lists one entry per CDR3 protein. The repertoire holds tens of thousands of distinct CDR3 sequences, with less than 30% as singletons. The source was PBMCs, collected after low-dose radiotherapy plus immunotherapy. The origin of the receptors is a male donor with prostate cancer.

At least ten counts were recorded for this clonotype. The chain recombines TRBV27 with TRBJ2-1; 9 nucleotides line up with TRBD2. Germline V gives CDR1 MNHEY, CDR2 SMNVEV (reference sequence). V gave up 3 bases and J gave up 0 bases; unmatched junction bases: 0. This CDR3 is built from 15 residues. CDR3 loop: CASSLTSGSYNEQFF. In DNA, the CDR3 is TGTGCCAGCAGTTTGACTAGCGGCTCCTACAATGAGCAGTTCTTC.

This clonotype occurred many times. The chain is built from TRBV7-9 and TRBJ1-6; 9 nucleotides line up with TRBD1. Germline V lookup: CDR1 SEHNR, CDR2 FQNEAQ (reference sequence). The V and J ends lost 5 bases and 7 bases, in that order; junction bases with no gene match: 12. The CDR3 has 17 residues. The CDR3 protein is CASSLNTPGTGNSPLHF. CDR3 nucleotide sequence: TGTGCCAGCAGCCTTAACACGCCCGGGACAGGGAATTCACCCCTCCACTTT.

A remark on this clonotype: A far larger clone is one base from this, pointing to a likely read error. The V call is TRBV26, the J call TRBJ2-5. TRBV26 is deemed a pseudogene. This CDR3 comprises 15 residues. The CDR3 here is CVSTKPHNGEETQYF. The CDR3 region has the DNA TGTGTCAGCACCAAACCACACAACGGGGAAGAGACCCAGTACTTC.

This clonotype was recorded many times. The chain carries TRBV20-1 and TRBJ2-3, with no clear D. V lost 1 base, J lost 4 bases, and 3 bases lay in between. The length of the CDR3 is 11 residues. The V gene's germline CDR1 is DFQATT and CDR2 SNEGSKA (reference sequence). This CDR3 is CSARVSDTQYF. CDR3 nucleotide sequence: TGCAGTGCTAGAGTCTCAGATACGCAGTATTTT.

CDR3 sequence: CASSFLPGPGTGELFF. CDR3 bases: TGTGCCAGCAGCTTCCTCCCGGGGCCGGGCACCGGGGAGCTGTTTTTT. This rearrangement joins TRBV7-3 to TRBJ2-2; the D gene could be TRBD1 or TRBD2 (5 bases each). Germline V gene data show CDR1 as SGHTA and CDR2 as FQGTGA. The CDR3 contains 16 residues. V shed 3 bases and J shed 4 bases, with 15 bases lying between them. The entire variable domain, with the rest obtained from reference TRBV7-3 and TRBJ2-2, is as follows: GAGVSQTPSNKVTEKGKYVELRCDPISGHTALYWYRQSLGQGPEFLIYFQGTGAADDSGLPNDRFFAVRPEGSVSTLKIQRTERGDSAVYLCASSFLPGPGTGELFFGEGSRLTVL.

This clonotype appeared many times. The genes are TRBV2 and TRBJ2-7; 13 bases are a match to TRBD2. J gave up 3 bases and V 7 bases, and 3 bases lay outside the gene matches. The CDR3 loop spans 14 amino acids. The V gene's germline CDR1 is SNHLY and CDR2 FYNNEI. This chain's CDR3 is CASNGLAGDYEQYF. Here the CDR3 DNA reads TGTGCCAGCAACGGACTAGCGGGAGACTACGAGCAGTACTTC.

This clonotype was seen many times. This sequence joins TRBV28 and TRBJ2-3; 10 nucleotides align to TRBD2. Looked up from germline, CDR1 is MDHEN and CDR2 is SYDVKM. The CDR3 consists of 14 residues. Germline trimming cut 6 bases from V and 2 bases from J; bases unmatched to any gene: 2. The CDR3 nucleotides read TGTGCCAGCAGAAGCGGGAGGGCCACAGATACGCAGTATTTT. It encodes CASRSGRATDTQYF.

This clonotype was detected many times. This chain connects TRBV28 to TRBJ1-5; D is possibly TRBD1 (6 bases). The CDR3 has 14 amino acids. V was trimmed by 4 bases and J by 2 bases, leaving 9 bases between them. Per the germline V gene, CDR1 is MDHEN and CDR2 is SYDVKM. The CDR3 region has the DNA TGTGCCAGCAGTTCCCCAGGGGGCAATCAGCCCCAGCATTTT. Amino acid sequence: CASSSPGGNQPQHF. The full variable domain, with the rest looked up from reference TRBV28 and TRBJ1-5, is DVKVTQSSRYLVKRTGEKVFLECVQDMDHENMFWYRQDPGLGLRLIYFSYDVKMKEKGDIPEGYSVSREKKERFSLILESASTNQTSMYLCASSSPGGNQPQHFGDGTRLSIL.

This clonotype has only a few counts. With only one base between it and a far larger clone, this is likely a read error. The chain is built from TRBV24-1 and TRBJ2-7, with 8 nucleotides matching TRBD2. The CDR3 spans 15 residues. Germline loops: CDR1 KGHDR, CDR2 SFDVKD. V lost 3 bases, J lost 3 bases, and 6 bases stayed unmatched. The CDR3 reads CATSDPFGTSYEQYF. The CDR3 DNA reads TGTGCCACCAGTGATCCCTTTGGGACTAGCTACGAGCAGTACTTC.

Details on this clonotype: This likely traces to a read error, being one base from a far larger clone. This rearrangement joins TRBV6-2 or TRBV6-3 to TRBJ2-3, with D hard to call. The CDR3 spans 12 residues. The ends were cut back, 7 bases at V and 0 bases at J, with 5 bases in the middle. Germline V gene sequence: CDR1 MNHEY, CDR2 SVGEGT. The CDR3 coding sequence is TGTGCCAGCATGGGCAGCACAGATACGCAGTATTTT. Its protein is CASMGSTDTQYF.

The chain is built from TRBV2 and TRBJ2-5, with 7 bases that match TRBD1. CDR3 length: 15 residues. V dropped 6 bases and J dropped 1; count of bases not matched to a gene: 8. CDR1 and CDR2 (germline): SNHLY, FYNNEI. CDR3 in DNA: TGTGCCAGCAGACGTAGCTCAGGGGGCCAAGAGACCCAGTACTTC. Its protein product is CASRRSSGGQETQYF.

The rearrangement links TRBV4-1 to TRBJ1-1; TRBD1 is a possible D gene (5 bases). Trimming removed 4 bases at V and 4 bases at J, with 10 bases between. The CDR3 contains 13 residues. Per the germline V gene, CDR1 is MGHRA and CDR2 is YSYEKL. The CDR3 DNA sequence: TGCGCCAGCAGCCGGGGGGAGAGCACTGAAGCTTTCTTT. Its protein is CASSRGESTEAFF.

The CDR3 nucleotides are TGTGCCAGCAGCTTTAGTCATACCCCTTATAGCAATCAGCCCCAGCATTTT. Protein: CASSFSHTPYSNQPQHF. The chain uses TRBV5-5 and TRBJ1-5; D is unresolved. Germline V gene data show CDR1 as SGHKS and CDR2 as YYEKEE (reference sequence). This CDR3 is 17 amino acids long. The V end lost 2 bases, the J end lost 0 bases, and 15 bases lay between the germline ends.

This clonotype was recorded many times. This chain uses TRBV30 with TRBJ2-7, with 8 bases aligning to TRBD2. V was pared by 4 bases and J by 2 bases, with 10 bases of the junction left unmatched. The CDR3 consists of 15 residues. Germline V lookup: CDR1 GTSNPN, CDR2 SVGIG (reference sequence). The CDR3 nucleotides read TGTGCCTGGACTCTGACTAGCGAGGGTCCCTACGAGCAGTACTTC. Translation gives CAWTLTSEGPYEQYF.

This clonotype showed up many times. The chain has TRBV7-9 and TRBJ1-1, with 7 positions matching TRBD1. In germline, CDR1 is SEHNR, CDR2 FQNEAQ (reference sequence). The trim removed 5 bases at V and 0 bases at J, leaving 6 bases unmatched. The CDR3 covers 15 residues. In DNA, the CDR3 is TGTGCCAGCAGCCCCCCGGGACAGATGAACACTGAAGCTTTCTTT. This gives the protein CASSPPGQMNTEAFF.

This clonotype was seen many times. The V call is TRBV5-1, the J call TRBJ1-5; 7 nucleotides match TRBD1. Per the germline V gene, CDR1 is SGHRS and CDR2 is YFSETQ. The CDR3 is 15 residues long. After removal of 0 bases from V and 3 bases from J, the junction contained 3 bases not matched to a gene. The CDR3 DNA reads TGCGCCAGCAGCTTGGAAGGGGGCTACAATCAGCCCCAGCATTTT. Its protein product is CASSLEGGYNQPQHF.

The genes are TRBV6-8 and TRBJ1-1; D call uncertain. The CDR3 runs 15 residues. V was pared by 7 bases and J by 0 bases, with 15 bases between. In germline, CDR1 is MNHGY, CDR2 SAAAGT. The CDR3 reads CASTYGSFMNTEAFF. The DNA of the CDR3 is TGTGCCAGCACCTACGGGTCCTTTATGAACACTGAAGCTTTCTTT.

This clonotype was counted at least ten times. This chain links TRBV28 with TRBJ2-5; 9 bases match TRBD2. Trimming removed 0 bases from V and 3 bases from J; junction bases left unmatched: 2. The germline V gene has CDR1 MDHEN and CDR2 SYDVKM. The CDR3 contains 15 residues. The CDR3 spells CASSLWSSGKETQYF. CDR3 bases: TGTGCCAGCAGTTTATGGTCTAGCGGGAAAGAGACCCAGTACTTC.

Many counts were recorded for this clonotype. The CDR3, as DNA: TGTGCCACCGAGGACCGCACAGATACGCAGTATTTT. Residues: CATEDRTDTQYF. The chain links TRBV19 to TRBJ2-3, with D uncertain. CDR3 length equals 12 residues. CDR1 and CDR2 from the germline V gene are LNHDA and SQIVND (reference sequence). Between the trimmed V and J ends, which lost 10 bases and 1 base, there was a span of 9 bases.

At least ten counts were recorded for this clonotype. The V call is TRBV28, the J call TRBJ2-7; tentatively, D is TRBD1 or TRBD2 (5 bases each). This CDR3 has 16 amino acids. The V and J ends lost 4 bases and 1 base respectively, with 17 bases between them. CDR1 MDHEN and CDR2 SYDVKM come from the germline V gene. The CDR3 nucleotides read TGTGCCAGCAGTTCTGAAGGGGCGGGCGGTTCCTACGAGCAGTACTTC. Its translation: CASSSEGAGGSYEQYF.

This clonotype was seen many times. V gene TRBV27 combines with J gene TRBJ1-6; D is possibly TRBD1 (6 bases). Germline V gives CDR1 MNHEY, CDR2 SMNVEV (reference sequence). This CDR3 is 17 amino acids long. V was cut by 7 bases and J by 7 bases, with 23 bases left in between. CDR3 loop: CASIVPRGGRGNSPLHF. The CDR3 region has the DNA TGTGCCAGCATTGTACCCCGGGGGGGGCGCGGGAATTCACCCCTCCACTTT.

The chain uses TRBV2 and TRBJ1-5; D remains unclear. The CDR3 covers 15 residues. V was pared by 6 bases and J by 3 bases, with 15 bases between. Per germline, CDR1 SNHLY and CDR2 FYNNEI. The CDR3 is CASSAGPKSNQPQHF. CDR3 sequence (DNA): TGTGCCAGCAGCGCCGGGCCAAAATCCAATCAGCCCCAGCATTTT. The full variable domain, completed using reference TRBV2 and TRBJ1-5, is EPEVTQTPSHQVTQMGQEVILRCVPISNHLYFYWYRQILGQKVEFLVSFYNNEISEKSEIFDDQFSVERPDGSNFTLKIRSTKLEDSAMYFCASSAGPKSNQPQHFGDGTRLSIL.

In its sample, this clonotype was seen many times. The CDR3 nucleotides read TGCGCCAGCAGCCCCTCAGGACCTGTCGCTGAAGCTTTCTTT. Encoded protein: CASSPSGPVAEAFF. J is TRBJ1-1 and V is TRBV5-1; D remains ambiguous. The CDR3 contains 14 residues. The V and J ends lost 4 bases and 6 bases respectively, with 16 bases between them. Looked up from germline, CDR1 is SGHRS and CDR2 is YFSETQ.

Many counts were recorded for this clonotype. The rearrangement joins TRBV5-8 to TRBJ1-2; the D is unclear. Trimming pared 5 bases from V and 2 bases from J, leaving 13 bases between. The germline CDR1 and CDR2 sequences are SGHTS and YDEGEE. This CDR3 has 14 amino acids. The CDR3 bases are TGTGCCAGCAGATCCCTCAGGACGAACTATGGCTACACCTTC. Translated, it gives CASRSLRTNYGYTF.

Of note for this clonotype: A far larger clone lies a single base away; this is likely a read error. The CDR3 DNA sequence: TGCGCCAGCAGCTTGAGCGGACAGGGGTACCATGAGCAGTACTTC. Translated: CASSLSGQGYHEQYF. V and J are TRBV5-1 and TRBJ2-5; 9 bases fit TRBD1. CDR3 length: 15 residues. V shed 1 base, J shed 11 bases, and the junction held 12 bases outside the gene matches. Germline loops: CDR1 SGHRS, CDR2 YFSETQ.

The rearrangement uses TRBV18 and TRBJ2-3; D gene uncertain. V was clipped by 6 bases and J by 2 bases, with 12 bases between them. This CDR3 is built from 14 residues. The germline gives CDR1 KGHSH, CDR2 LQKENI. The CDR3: CASSPAGPTDTQYF. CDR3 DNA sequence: TGTGCCAGCTCCCCGGCAGGACCCACAGATACGCAGTATTTT.